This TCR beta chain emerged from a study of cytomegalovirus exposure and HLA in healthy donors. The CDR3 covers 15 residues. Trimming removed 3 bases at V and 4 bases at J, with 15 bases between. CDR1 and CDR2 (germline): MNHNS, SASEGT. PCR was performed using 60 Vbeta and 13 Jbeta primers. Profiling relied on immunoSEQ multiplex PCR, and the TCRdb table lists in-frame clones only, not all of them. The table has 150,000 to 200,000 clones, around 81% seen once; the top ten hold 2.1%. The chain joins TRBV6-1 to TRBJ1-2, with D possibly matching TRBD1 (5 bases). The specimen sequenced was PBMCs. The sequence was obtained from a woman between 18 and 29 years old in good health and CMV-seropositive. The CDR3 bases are TGTGCCAGCAGTGAGGACACAGTGGGACTCTATGGCTACACCTTC. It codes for CASSEDTVGLYGYTF.